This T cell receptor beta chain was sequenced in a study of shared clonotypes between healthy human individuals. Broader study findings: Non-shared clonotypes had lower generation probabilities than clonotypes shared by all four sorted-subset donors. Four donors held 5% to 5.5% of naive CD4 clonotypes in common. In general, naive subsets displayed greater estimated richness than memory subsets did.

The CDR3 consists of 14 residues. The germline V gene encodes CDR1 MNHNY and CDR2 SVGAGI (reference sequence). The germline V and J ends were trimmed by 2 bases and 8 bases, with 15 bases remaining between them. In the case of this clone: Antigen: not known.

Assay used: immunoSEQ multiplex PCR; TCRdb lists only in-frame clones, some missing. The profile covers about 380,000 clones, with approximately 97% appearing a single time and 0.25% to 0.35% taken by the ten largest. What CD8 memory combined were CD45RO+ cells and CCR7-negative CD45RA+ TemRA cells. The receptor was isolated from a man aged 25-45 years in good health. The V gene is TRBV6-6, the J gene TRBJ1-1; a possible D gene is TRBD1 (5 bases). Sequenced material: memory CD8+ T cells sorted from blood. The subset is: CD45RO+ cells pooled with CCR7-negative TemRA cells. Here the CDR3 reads CASSYPHGAREAFF. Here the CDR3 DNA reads TGTGCCAGCAGTTACCCCCATGGGGCTAGGGAAGCTTTCTTT.